This T cell receptor (beta chain) was sequenced during a study of control samples from healthy donors and cancer patients. This clone was counted a single time. Profiled with immunoSEQ multiplex PCR; TCRdb holds only in-frame clones, not every one. The sample yields about 120,000 clones, more than 85% seen once. This TCR was sampled from a man aged 18-30 years in good health. Sequenced input: blood.

The CDR3 DNA reads as TGTGCCAGCAGCGTAGCCACCAGGGCCGGGGAGCTGTTTTTT. The encoded protein is CASSVATRAGELFF. This chain links TRBV9 with TRBJ2-2; maybe TRBD1 (5 bases). The CDR3 consists of 14 residues. V lost 0 bases to trimming and J lost 6 bases, with 9 bases between them. Germline CDR1 is SGDLS and CDR2 is YYNGEE.